The sequence of this T cell receptor beta chain was determined in a study of T cells in narcolepsy. Study-level background: Donors had narcolepsy type 1 or type 2, or were healthy controls. Study-wide findings and caveats: Healthy controls reportedly lacked the autoreactive clonotypes serially found in patients' blood. HCRT-specific and TRIB2-specific autoreactive clonotypes appeared among same-patient CSF and blood CD4+ clonotypes. Autoreactive clone sequences were missing from some blood memory CD4+ repertoires.

V was shortened by 7 bases and J by 8 bases, with 6 bases between the two germline ends. This CDR3 is 10 amino acids long. Germline assignment: CDR1 MNHNS and CDR2 SASEGT. The data were produced by immunoSEQ multiplex PCR, yet TCRdb's version contains in-frame clones alone and is incomplete. Of about 32,000 clones in the sample, roughly 79% were seen once. Concerning this clone: Antigen specificity is unknown.

V is TRBV6-1 and J is TRBJ2-1; D is unresolved. This sequence originates from a human donor in good health. Sequenced material: memory (CD45RA-) CD4+ T cells from blood. Written as DNA, the CDR3 is TGTGCCAGCATCCGGGATGAGCAGTTCTTC. Encoded protein: CASIRDEQFF.